The 25 T cell receptor beta chains presented below share a single source sample, sequenced in a study of technical replicates of blood from a few donors. Sequenced by immunoSEQ multiplex PCR; TCRdb stores in-frame clones only, minus some. The table has around 97,000 clones, about 95% seen once. Sequencing used T cells isolated from PBMCs. All receptors come from a human donor in good health.

V gene TRBV9 combines with J gene TRBJ2-3, with a tentative D call TRBD2 (6 bases). CDR3 length: 15 amino acids. Germline CDR1 SGDLS, CDR2 YYNGEE. With 2 bases removed from V and 3 bases from J, the gap between germline ends came to 13 bases. The CDR3 is CASSVRGLETDTQYF. The CDR3 DNA reads as TGTGCCAGCAGCGTGAGGGGACTTGAGACAGATACGCAGTATTTT.

V and J are TRBV13 and TRBJ2-7; weak D call: TRBD2 (6 bases). This CDR3 comprises 13 residues. Germline CDR1 is PRHDT and CDR2 is FYEKMQ (reference sequence). Between the trimmed V and J ends, which lost 5 bases and 3 bases, there was a span of 11 bases. CDR3 sequence reads: CASSRRLGYEQYF. CDR3 coding DNA: TGTGCCAGCAGCCGCCGACTAGGCTACGAGCAGTACTTC. The whole variable domain, remainder taken from reference TRBV13 and TRBJ2-7, is AAGVIQSPRHLIKEKRETATLKCYPIPRHDTVYWYQQGPGQDPQFLISFYEKMQSDKGSIPDRFSAQQFSDYHSELNMSSLELGDSALYFCASSRRLGYEQYFGPGTRLTVT.

The chain carries TRBV28 and TRBJ2-7; 8 positions match TRBD2. The V segment lost 7 bases and the J segment 6 bases; nucleotides outside the gene matches: 11. CDR1 is MDHEN and CDR2 is SYDVKM in the germline V gene. This CDR3 is built from 14 residues. The CDR3 DNA is TGTGCCAGCACTGCCTCGGGGGGGGCGGGCGAGCAGTACTTC. It is translated as CASTASGGAGEQYF.

V is TRBV5-4 and J is TRBJ1-2; perhaps TRBD1 as D (6 bases). The CDR3 has 13 amino acids. Per the germline V gene, CDR1 is SGHNT and CDR2 is YYREEE (reference sequence). V was cut by 4 bases and J by 4 bases, with 11 bases left in between. The CDR3 here is CASSATGGYGYTF. The CDR3 DNA is TGTGCCAGCAGCGCGACAGGAGGCTATGGCTACACCTTC. The full variable domain, with the rest looked up from reference TRBV5-4 and TRBJ1-2, is ETGVTQSPTHLIKTRGQQVTLRCSSQSGHNTVSWYQQALGQGPQFIFQYYREEENGRGNFPPRFSGLQFPNYSSELNVNALELDDSALYLCASSATGGYGYTFGSGTRLTVV.

The chain employs TRBV6-1 and TRBJ2-1; 9 bases are a match to TRBD1. Per the germline V gene, CDR1 is MNHNS and CDR2 is SASEGT. The V and J ends lost 11 bases and 4 bases, in that order; junction bases with no gene match: 12. The CDR3 is 15 amino acids. CDR3 nucleotide sequence: TGTGCCGCAGGGACAGGGCGCGAAATATACAATGAGCAGTTCTTC. This translates into CAAGTGREIYNEQFF.

This chain joins TRBV15 and TRBJ2-7, with D perhaps TRBD1 (5 bases). This CDR3 is built from 14 residues. V lost 7 bases, J lost 3 bases, and 16 bases lay in between. Per germline, CDR1 LNHNV and CDR2 YYDKDF (reference sequence). CDR3 in amino acids: CATNKGADLYEQYF. The CDR3 DNA reads TGTGCCACCAACAAAGGGGCCGACCTCTACGAGCAGTACTTC.

The V call is TRBV28, the J call TRBJ2-5; D perhaps matches TRBD1 (6 bases). V was pared by 5 bases and J by 1 base, with 11 bases between. This CDR3 spans 14 amino acids. Germline assignment: CDR1 MDHEN and CDR2 SYDVKM. The DNA of the CDR3 is TGTGCCAGCAGTCCAACAGGGCTCCAAGAGACCCAGTACTTC. Amino acids: CASSPTGLQETQYF.

The chain links TRBV30 to TRBJ2-5; 12 bases line up with TRBD2. The CDR3 runs 14 residues. V was pared by 3 bases and J by 6 bases, with 5 bases of the junction left unmatched. Germline lookup yields CDR1 GTSNPN and CDR2 SVGIG (reference sequence). CDR3 residues: CAWRQTSGRKTQYF. For the CDR3, the DNA is TGTGCCTGGAGACAAACTAGCGGGAGGAAGACCCAGTACTTC.

The chain joins TRBV28 to TRBJ2-3; 7 bases align to TRBD2. V shed 7 bases and J 3 bases; nucleotides not matched to a gene: 7. Germline values: CDR1 MDHEN, CDR2 SYDVKM. The CDR3 extends over 14 amino acids. The CDR3 DNA reads TGTGCCAGCACGTTCAGGCGGGGGACAGATACGCAGTATTTT. Amino acids: CASTFRRGTDTQYF.

V usage is TRBV6-6 and J usage is TRBJ2-7, with D perhaps matching TRBD2 (5 bases). The ends were cut back, 0 bases at V and 2 bases at J, with 11 bases in the middle. Germline assignment: CDR1 MNHNY and CDR2 SVGAGI (reference sequence). The CDR3 runs to 15 residues. CDR3 nucleotides: TGTGCCAGCAGTTACTCATTCGGGAATACCTACGAGCAGTACTTC. Translating it yields CASSYSFGNTYEQYF.

This chain connects TRBV5-4 to TRBJ1-1, with 9 bases fitting TRBD1. The junction had 2 bases not matched to a gene; V was cut back by 2 bases and J by 3 bases. The CDR3 is 14 amino acids. The germline CDR1 and CDR2 sequences are SGHNT and YYREEE (reference sequence). The CDR3 here is CASSFDRGDTEAFF. CDR3 bases: TGTGCCAGCAGCTTTGACAGGGGGGACACTGAAGCTTTCTTT.

The chain employs TRBV18 and TRBJ2-5, with 7 bases aligning to TRBD1. Germline-derived CDR1 and CDR2 are KGHSH and LQKENI. CDR3 length equals 14 residues. V was pared by 3 bases and J by 5 bases, with 6 bases of the junction left unmatched. The CDR3, as DNA: TGTGCCAGCTCACCCCGACAGGGTCAGGAGACCCAGTACTTC. Amino acids: CASSPRQGQETQYF.

The count of this clone is one. The chain links TRBV6-9 to TRBJ2-7; 13 bases fit TRBD2. This CDR3 comprises 13 residues. In germline, CDR1 is MNHGY, CDR2 SVAAGI. V shed 8 bases and J 5 bases; nucleotides not matched to a gene: 3. The CDR3 DNA sequence: TGTGCCAGCTGGGGACTAGCGGGAAACGAGCAGTACTTC. It codes for CASWGLAGNEQYF.

The rearrangement joins TRBV6-5 to TRBJ2-2; TRBD2 might be the D (7 bases). The CDR3 covers 13 residues. V was pared by 7 bases and J by 6 bases, with 12 bases between. Germline V gene data show CDR1 as MNHEY and CDR2 as SVGAGI. CDR3 sequence reads: CASTQGGAGELFF. CDR3 bases: TGTGCCAGCACACAGGGAGGGGCCGGGGAGCTGTTTTTT.

This rearrangement joins TRBV28 to TRBJ1-2, with D possibly TRBD1 on 5 matching bases. CDR1 is MDHEN, CDR2 SYDVKM, per germline. The V end lost 6 bases, the J end lost 3 bases, and 8 bases lay between the germline ends. The CDR3 runs to 12 residues. In nucleotides, the CDR3 is TGTGCCAGCAGCGACAGCGACTATGGCTACACCTTC. Its translation: CASSDSDYGYTF.

The chain joins TRBV9 to TRBJ2-7, with D tentatively TRBD1 (6 bases). CDR1 and CDR2 (germline): SGDLS, YYNGEE. V was cut by 4 bases and J by 0 bases, with 11 bases left in between. This CDR3 spans 14 amino acids. CDR3 sequence: CASSSGHNSYEQYF. As DNA, the CDR3 is TGTGCCAGCAGCTCGGGACACAACTCCTACGAGCAGTACTTC.

This chain links TRBV6-5 with TRBJ2-3; 14 bases agree with TRBD2. The ends lost 5 bases at V and 4 bases at J; junction bases unmatched: 2. CDR3 length: 15 amino acids. Germline values: CDR1 MNHEY, CDR2 SVGAGI. The CDR3 loop is CASSVTSGRADTQYF. The CDR3 coding sequence is TGTGCCAGCAGTGTGACTAGCGGGAGGGCAGATACGCAGTATTTT.

This chain connects TRBV9 to TRBJ2-1, with D perhaps TRBD2 (6 bases). Germline V gene lookup returns CDR1 SGDLS and CDR2 YYNGEE. V lost 2 bases, J lost 5 bases, and 14 bases lay in between. This CDR3 region has 15 residues. The CDR3 loop is CASSVEREKDNEQFF. CDR3 bases: TGTGCCAGCAGCGTCGAACGGGAGAAAGACAATGAGCAGTTCTTC.

The chain links TRBV2 to TRBJ2-5; TRBD2 matches 13 bases. Trimming removed 8 bases from V and 1 base from J; junction bases left unmatched: 7. The germline CDR1 and CDR2 sequences are SNHLY and FYNNEI. The CDR3 is 16 amino acids. CDR3 residues: CASGEGTSGTQETQYF. The CDR3 region has the DNA TGTGCCAGCGGGGAAGGGACTAGCGGGACCCAAGAGACCCAGTACTTC.

The count of this clone is one. The J gene is TRBJ1-4, the V gene TRBV10-3; D is possibly TRBD1 (5 bases). Per the germline V gene, CDR1 is ENHRY and CDR2 is SYGVKD. This CDR3 is 15 amino acids long. V was shortened by 0 bases and J by 5 bases, with 10 bases between the two germline ends. In DNA form, the CDR3 reads TGTGCCATCAGTGAGTCAGAAGGGGTGAATGAAAAACTGTTTTTT. Its protein product is CAISESEGVNEKLFF.

The genes are TRBV19 and TRBJ1-4; D is unresolved. CDR3 length: 14 amino acids. Trimming shortened V by 5 bases and J by 8 bases, and 15 bases separated the two germline ends. Germline loops: CDR1 LNHDA, CDR2 SQIVND (reference sequence). The CDR3 bases are TGTGCCAGTAGTGCAGGACTATTTAACGAAAAACTGTTTTTT. Its protein product is CASSAGLFNEKLFF.

The rearrangement joins TRBV4-2 to TRBJ2-2; D call uncertain. Germline values: CDR1 LGHNA, CDR2 YNFKEQ. Trimming cost V 1 base and J 6 bases, with 15 bases left between them. The CDR3 spans 16 residues. CDR3 sequence: CASSQVANDASGELFF. For the CDR3, the DNA is TGTGCCAGCAGCCAAGTAGCAAATGACGCGTCCGGGGAGCTGTTTTTT.

The chain uses TRBV14 and TRBJ2-3; maybe TRBD1 (6 bases). Trimming took 3 bases from V and 2 from J, leaving 15 bases between them. Germline CDR1 is SGHDN and CDR2 is FVKESK. The CDR3 has 16 residues. CDR3 sequence reads: CASSHIRDTVTDTQYF. For the CDR3, the DNA is TGTGCCAGCAGCCATATCCGGGACACAGTCACAGATACGCAGTATTTT.

DNA for the CDR3: TGTGCCAGCTCACTTTTCCAGGGTGACTCCTACGAGCAGTACTTC. This sequence encodes CASSLFQGDSYEQYF. The chain is built from TRBV18 and TRBJ2-7, with TRBD1 as a possible D gene (5 bases). Per germline, CDR1 KGHSH and CDR2 LQKENI. The V end was cut by 4 bases, the J end by 0 bases, with 13 bases between. The CDR3 contains 15 residues.

This clone was recorded only once. The rearrangement links TRBV5-5 to TRBJ2-7; possibly TRBD1 for D (7 bases). V was trimmed by 3 bases and J by 9 bases, leaving 16 bases between them. Germline values: CDR1 SGHKS, CDR2 YYEKEE (reference sequence). The CDR3 contains 13 residues. Written as DNA, the CDR3 is TGTGCCAGCAGCTCTCCAACTCAGGGGGGGCAGTACTTC. Protein sequence: CASSSPTQGGQYF.